These 18 T cell receptor beta chains came from one sample sequenced in a study of T cells in Graves' hyperthyroidism and ophthalmopathy. From RNA transcripts, TCR beta CDR3 regions were amplified. Primed by the HTBI set, a first-round RT-PCR was run on the TCR CDR3. TCRdb ran MiXCR on the multiplex PCR reads and lists one entry per CDR3 protein. The repertoire consists of 250,000 to 400,000 distinct CDR3 sequences, with roughly 15% occurring once and the leading ten covering almost 35%. Input material: blood. Source of these receptors: a woman aged 40 to 50 with Graves' ophthalmopathy.

This clonotype was seen ten or more times. This sequence joins TRBV18 and TRBJ2-7; 8 bases match TRBD1. V lost 6 bases to trimming and J lost 1 base; unmatched junction nucleotides: 8. CDR3 length equals 15 residues. CDR1 is KGHSH and CDR2 is LQKENI in the germline V gene. The CDR3 region has the DNA TGTGCCAGCTCCCTCGGGACAGGTCGTTCCTACGAGCAGTACTTC. Translated: CASSLGTGRSYEQYF.

This clonotype was found many times. V gene TRBV28 combines with J gene TRBJ2-7; D call uncertain. Trimming took off 10 bases at V and 0 bases at J, with 16 bases between the two ends. CDR3 length equals 14 residues. Per germline, CDR1 MDHEN and CDR2 SYDVKM. The CDR3 bases are TGTGCCACCCAGACTCCTCGAAGCTCCTACGAGCAGTACTTC. This sequence encodes CATQTPRSSYEQYF.

This clonotype was found many times. The rearrangement links TRBV6-1 to TRBJ2-1; TRBD2 might be the D (5 bases). V lost 6 bases, J lost 0 bases, and 12 bases lay in between. The germline CDR1 and CDR2 sequences are MNHNS and SASEGT. The CDR3 is 15 residues long. The CDR3 nucleotides read TGTGCCAGCAGACTAGAGGCGAGCTCCTACAATGAGCAGTTCTTC. It codes for CASRLEASSYNEQFF.

This clonotype was seen ten or more times. The CDR3 region has the DNA TGCGCCAGCAACACGGGCGGGAGCCCCTACGAGCAGTACTTC. As protein: CASNTGGSPYEQYF. This chain connects TRBV5-1 to TRBJ2-7; TRBD2 agrees at 7 bases. Trimming cost V 6 bases and J 2 bases; bases outside gene matches: 8. Germline CDR1 is SGHRS and CDR2 is YFSETQ. CDR3 length equals 14 residues.

This clonotype was seen a handful of times. The chain recombines TRBV20-1 with TRBJ2-1, with 11 bases matching TRBD2. CDR3 length: 15 residues. The junction had 5 bases not matched to a gene; V was cut back by 0 bases and J by 7 bases. Germline loops: CDR1 DFQATT, CDR2 SNEGSKA (reference sequence). The CDR3 DNA reads TGCAGTGCTAGAGATCCCACTAGCGGGAGTAATGAGCAGTTCTTC. This gives the protein CSARDPTSGSNEQFF.

This clonotype was observed at least ten times. The CDR3 coding sequence is TGTGCCAGCAGCCAGGGGGCGGGAGAGACTGAGCAGTTCTTC. Translating gives CASSQGAGETEQFF. This chain connects TRBV4-2 to TRBJ2-1; tentatively, D is TRBD2 (7 bases). Looked up from germline, CDR1 is LGHNA and CDR2 is YNFKEQ. The V end was cut by 3 bases, the J end by 9 bases, with 15 bases between. This CDR3 is built from 14 residues.

V and J are TRBV6-5 and TRBJ2-7, with a weak D call TRBD2 (5 bases). From germline, CDR1 is MNHEY and CDR2 SVGAGI. Trimming left V 4 bases short and J 4 bases short, with 11 bases between. This CDR3 is built from 13 residues. This CDR3 is CASSSYSGYEQYF. CDR3 bases: TGTGCCAGCAGTTCTTATTCGGGGTACGAGCAGTACTTC.

This clonotype was seen a few times. The chain employs TRBV3-1 and TRBJ2-7; no reliable D call. V lost 4 bases and J 6 bases, leaving 10 bases between the germline ends. Germline CDR1 reads LGHDT; CDR2 reads YNNKEL (reference sequence). The CDR3 runs to 12 residues. The CDR3 bases are TGTGCCAGCAGCCTTTTAGAGCGCGAGCAGTACTTC. As protein: CASSLLEREQYF.

This clonotype came up many times. CDR3 sequence (DNA): TGCAGTGCTAGAGAGCCCAGCGGGAGCCCCTACGAGCAGTACTTC. It yields the protein CSAREPSGSPYEQYF. The chain combines TRBV20-1 with TRBJ2-7; 8 bases match TRBD2. Per the germline V gene, CDR1 is DFQATT and CDR2 is SNEGSKA (reference sequence). Trimming at V came to 0 bases and at J to 2 bases, leaving 6 bases not matched to a gene. This CDR3 has 15 residues.

The gene calls are TRBV7-2 and TRBJ2-7; TRBD1 aligns across 9 bases. Losses at the gene ends were 8 bases for V and 3 bases for J; bases not matched to a gene: 17. Germline CDR1 reads SGHTA; CDR2 reads FQGNSA. This CDR3 is built from 17 residues. The chain's CDR3 is CASSLHPGTGSYYEQYF. The CDR3 nucleotides are TGTGCCAGCTCACTGCATCCGGGGACAGGGTCATACTACGAGCAGTACTTC.

A few counts support this clonotype. As DNA, the CDR3 is TGTGCCAGCAGCTTGAGAGGGGTCAACACCGGGGAGCTGTTTTTT. Its protein is CASSLRGVNTGELFF. This chain joins TRBV5-6 and TRBJ2-2; D may match TRBD1 or TRBD2 (5 bases each). Germline V gene sequence: CDR1 SGHDT, CDR2 YYEEEE. The CDR3 contains 15 residues. V lost 1 base and J 2 bases, leaving 9 bases between the germline ends.

This clonotype was recorded at least ten times. The V and J genes are TRBV3-1 and TRBJ1-1; possibly TRBD1 for D (6 bases). CDR1 and CDR2 from the germline V gene are LGHDT and YNNKEL (reference sequence). This CDR3 contains 13 residues. The V end was cut by 5 bases, the J end by 8 bases, with 15 bases between. The CDR3 DNA is TGTGCCAGCAGCTCCGGGGGGGCCTCAGAAGCTTTCTTT. This gives the protein CASSSGGASEAFF.

The chain recombines TRBV18 with TRBJ1-1; D unresolved. Germline V gene sequence: CDR1 KGHSH, CDR2 LQKENI. CDR3 length equals 14 residues. Trimming pared 3 bases from V and 0 bases from J, leaving 8 bases between. DNA of the CDR3: TGTGCCAGCTCACCCTGGACGGTGAACACTGAAGCTTTCTTT. The encoded protein is CASSPWTVNTEAFF. The full variable domain, with the rest looked up from reference TRBV18 and TRBJ1-1, is NAGVMQNPRHLVRRRGQEARLRCSPMKGHSHVYWYRQLPEEGLKFMVYLQKENIIDESGMPKERFSAEFPKEGPSILRIQQVVRGDSAAYFCASSPWTVNTEAFFGQGTRLTVV.

V gene TRBV2 combines with J gene TRBJ2-7; 8 bases line up with TRBD1. CDR3 size: 13 residues. Germline CDR1 is SNHLY and CDR2 is FYNNEI. Germline trimming cut 6 bases from V and 1 base from J; bases unmatched to any gene: 2. CDR3 nucleotides: TGTGCCAGCAGGGACAGGGAGTCCTACGAGCAGTACTTC. Residues: CASRDRESYEQYF. The full variable domain, its missing parts supplied by reference TRBV2 and TRBJ2-7, is EPEVTQTPSHQVTQMGQEVILRCVPISNHLYFYWYRQILGQKVEFLVSFYNNEISEKSEIFDDQFSVERPDGSNFTLKIRSTKLEDSAMYFCASRDRESYEQYFGPGTRLTVT.

This clonotype has ten or more counts. The gene calls are TRBV11-2 and TRBJ2-7, with D perhaps given as TRBD1 or TRBD2 (6 bases each). Between the trimmed V and J ends, which lost 0 bases and 3 bases, there was a span of 12 bases. CDR3 length: 15 residues. Germline loops: CDR1 SGHAT, CDR2 FQNNGV. This CDR3 reads CASSLELGGNYEQYF. CDR3 DNA: TGTGCCAGCAGCTTAGAATTAGGGGGGAACTACGAGCAGTACTTC.

This clonotype was seen repeatedly, ten times or more. This sequence joins TRBV11-2 and TRBJ2-3, with TRBD2 identical over 14 bases. Germline CDR1 SGHAT, CDR2 FQNNGV. The ends lost 4 bases at V and 7 bases at J; junction bases unmatched: 7. CDR3 size: 16 residues. CDR3 loop: CASSSGLAGVGHTQYF. CDR3 nucleotides: TGTGCCAGCAGCTCGGGACTAGCGGGAGTGGGGCATACGCAGTATTTT.

This clonotype has at least ten counts. The rearrangement joins TRBV27 to TRBJ2-5, with D perhaps matching TRBD1 (6 bases). The CDR3 is 14 amino acids. The V gene lost 1 base and the J gene lost 5 bases, with 11 bases spanning the gap. Germline CDR1 is MNHEY and CDR2 is SMNVEV (reference sequence). The DNA for the CDR3 is TGTGCCAGCAGTTTATTGGGGGCCGGGGAGACCCAGTACTTC. Its protein product is CASSLLGAGETQYF.

Ten or more counts support this clonotype. The chain uses TRBV27 and TRBJ2-5; D not certain. Germline V CDR1 and CDR2: MNHEY, SMNVEV (reference sequence). The V end was cut by 4 bases, the J end by 5 bases, with 14 bases between. CDR3 length: 14 residues. This chain's CDR3 is CASSSTPRLETQYF. Here the CDR3 DNA reads TGTGCCAGCAGTTCCACCCCCCGTTTGGAGACCCAGTACTTC.